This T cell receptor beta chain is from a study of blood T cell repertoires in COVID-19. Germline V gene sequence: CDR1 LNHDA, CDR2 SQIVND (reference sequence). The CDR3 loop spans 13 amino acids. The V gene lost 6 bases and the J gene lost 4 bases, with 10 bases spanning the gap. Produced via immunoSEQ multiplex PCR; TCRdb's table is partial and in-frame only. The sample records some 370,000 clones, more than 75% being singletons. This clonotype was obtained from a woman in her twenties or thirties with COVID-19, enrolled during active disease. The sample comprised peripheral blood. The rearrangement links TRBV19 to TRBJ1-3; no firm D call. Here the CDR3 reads CASRRKLGNTIYF. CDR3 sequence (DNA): TGTGCCAGTAGGAGGAAACTAGGAAACACCATATATTTT.